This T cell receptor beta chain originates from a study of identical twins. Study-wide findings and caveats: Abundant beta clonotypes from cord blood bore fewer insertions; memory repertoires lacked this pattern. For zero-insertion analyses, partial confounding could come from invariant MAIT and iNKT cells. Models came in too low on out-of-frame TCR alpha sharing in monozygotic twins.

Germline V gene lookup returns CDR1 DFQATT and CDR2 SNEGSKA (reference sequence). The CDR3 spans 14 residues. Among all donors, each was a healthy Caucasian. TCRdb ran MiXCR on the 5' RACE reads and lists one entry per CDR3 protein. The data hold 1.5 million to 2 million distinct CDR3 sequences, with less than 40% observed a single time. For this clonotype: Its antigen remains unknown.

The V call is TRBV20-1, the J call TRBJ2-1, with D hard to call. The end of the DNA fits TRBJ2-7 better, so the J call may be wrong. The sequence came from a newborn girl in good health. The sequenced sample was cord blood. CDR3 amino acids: CSPRPGRAYNEQYF. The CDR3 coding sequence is TGCAGTCCCCGACCGGGTAGAGCTTACAATGAGCAGTACTTC.